This TCR beta chain emerged from a study of blood T cell dynamics during melanoma immunotherapy. Germline V CDR1 and CDR2: LNHNV, YYDKDF (reference sequence). This CDR3 is built from 15 residues. The V gene lost 1 base and the J gene lost 0 bases, with 9 bases spanning the gap. This table comes from immunoSEQ multiplex PCR, and its TCRdb copy is limited to in-frame clones, with some not included. The sample carries around 3,400 clones, around 92% recorded once. Time point described: pre-treatment baseline. At 12 weeks after first infusion, RECIST 1.1 defined response for most patients. Prior systemic cancer therapy, immunosuppressant use and other active malignancies excluded patients.

The chain carries TRBV15 and TRBJ1-2; D ambiguous. The sequenced sample was effector memory CD8+ T cells from blood, obtained from a patient treated with checkpoint blockade. The TCR comes from a human donor with melanoma. CDR3 coding DNA: TGTGCCACCAGCAGAGCTGAAGGGCCTAACTATGGCTACACCTTC. Translated, it gives CATSRAEGPNYGYTF.